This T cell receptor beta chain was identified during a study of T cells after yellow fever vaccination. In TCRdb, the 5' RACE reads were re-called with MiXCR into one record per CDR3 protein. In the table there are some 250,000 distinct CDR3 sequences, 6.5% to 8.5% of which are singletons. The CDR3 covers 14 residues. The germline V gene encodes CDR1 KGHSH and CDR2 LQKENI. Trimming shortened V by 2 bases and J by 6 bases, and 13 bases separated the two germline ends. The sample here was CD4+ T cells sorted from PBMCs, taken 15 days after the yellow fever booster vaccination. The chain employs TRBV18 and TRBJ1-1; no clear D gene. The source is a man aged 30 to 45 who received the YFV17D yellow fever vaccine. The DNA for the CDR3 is TGTGCCAGCTCACCAGCGGGTCGGGGTCCTGAAGCTTTCTTT. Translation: CASSPAGRGPEAFF.